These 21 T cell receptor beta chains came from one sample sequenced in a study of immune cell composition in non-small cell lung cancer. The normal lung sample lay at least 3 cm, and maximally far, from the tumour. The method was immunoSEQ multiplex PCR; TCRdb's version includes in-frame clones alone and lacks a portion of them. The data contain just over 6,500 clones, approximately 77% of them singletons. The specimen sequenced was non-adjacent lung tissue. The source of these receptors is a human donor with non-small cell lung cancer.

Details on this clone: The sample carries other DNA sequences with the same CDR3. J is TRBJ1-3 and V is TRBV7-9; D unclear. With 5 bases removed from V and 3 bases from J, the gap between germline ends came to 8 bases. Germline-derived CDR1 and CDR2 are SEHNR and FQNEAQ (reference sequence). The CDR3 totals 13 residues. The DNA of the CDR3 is TGTGCCAGCAGCCAAGCCGATGGAAACACCATATATTTT. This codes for CASSQADGNTIYF.

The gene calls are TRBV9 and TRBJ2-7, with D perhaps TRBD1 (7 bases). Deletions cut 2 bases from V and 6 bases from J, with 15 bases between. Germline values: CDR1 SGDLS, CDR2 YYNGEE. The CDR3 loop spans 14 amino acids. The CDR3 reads CASSVEGQSFEQYF. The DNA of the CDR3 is TGTGCCAGCAGCGTGGAGGGACAGTCTTTCGAGCAGTACTTC.

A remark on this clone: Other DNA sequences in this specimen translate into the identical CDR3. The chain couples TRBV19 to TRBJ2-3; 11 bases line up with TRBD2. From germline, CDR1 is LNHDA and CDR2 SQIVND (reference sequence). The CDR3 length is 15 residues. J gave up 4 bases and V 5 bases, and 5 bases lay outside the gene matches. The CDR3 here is CASSLGLADADTQYF. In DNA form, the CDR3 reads TGTGCCAGTAGTCTGGGACTAGCGGATGCAGATACGCAGTATTTT.

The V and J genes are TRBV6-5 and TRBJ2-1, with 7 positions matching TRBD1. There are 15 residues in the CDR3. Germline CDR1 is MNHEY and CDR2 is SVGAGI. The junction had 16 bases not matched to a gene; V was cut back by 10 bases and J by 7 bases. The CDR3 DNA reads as TGTGCCACCCAGTTTTCAGGGGGAGATTGGAATGAGCAGTTCTTC. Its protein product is CATQFSGGDWNEQFF.

The CDR3 spells CASSSGLAGGPGNEQFF. Written as DNA, the CDR3 is TGCGCCAGCAGCTCGGGACTAGCGGGGGGGCCGGGGAATGAGCAGTTCTTC. The J gene is TRBJ2-1, the V gene TRBV5-1, with 16 nucleotides matching TRBD2. With 3 bases clipped from V and 7 bases from J, the junction kept 7 bases outside the gene matches. Germline V gives CDR1 SGHRS, CDR2 YFSETQ. The CDR3 contains 17 residues.

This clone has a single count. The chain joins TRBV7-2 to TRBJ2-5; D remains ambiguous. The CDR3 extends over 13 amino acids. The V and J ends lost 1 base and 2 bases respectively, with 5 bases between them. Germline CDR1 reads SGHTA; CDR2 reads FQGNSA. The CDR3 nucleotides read TGTGCCAGCAGCTTAGGGCAGCAAGAGACCCAGTACTTC. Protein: CASSLGQQETQYF.

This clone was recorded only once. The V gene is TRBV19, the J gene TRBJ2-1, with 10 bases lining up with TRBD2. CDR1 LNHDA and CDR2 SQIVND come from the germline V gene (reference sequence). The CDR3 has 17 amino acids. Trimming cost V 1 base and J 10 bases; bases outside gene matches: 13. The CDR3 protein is CASSIGKAGGQGSEQFF. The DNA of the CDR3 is TGTGCCAGTAGTATAGGCAAAGCGGGAGGGCAAGGATCGGAGCAGTTCTTC.

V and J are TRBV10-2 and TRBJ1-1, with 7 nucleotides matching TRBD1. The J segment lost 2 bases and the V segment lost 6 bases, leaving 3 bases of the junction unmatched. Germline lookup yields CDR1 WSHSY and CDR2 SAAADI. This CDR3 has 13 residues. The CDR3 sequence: CASRGDSNTEAFF. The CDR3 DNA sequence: TGCGCCAGCAGGGGGGACAGTAACACTGAAGCTTTCTTT.

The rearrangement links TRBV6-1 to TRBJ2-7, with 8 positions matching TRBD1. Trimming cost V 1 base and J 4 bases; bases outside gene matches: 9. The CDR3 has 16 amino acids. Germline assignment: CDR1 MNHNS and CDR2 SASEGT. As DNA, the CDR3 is TGTGCCAGCAGTGAAGAAAGACAGGGGATAATGTACGAGCAGTACTTC. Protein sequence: CASSEERQGIMYEQYF.

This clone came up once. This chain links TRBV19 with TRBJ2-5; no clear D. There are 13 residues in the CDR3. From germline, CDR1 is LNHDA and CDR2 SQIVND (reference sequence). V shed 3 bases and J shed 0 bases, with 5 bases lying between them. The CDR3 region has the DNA TGTGCCAGTAGTATCGGTTACCAAGAGACCCAGTACTTC. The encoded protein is CASSIGYQETQYF.

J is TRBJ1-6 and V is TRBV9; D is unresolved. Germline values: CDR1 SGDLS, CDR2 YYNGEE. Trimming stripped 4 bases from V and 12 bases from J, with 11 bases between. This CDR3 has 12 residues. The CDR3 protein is CASSRYREPLHF. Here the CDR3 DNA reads TGTGCCAGCAGCCGTTATCGAGAACCCCTCCACTTT.

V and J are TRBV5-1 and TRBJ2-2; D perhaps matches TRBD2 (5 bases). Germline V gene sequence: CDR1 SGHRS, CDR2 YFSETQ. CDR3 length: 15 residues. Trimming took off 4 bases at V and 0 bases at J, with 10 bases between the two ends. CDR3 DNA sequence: TGCGCCAGCAGCCCATCCGGGACGAACACCGGGGAGCTGTTTTTT. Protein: CASSPSGTNTGELFF.

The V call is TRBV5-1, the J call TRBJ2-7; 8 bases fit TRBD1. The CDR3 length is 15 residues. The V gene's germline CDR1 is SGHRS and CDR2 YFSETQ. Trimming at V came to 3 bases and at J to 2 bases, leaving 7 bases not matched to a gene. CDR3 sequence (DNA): TGCGCCAGCAGCTCCTCCGGGACAGGTCCCTACGAGCAGTACTTC. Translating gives CASSSSGTGPYEQYF.

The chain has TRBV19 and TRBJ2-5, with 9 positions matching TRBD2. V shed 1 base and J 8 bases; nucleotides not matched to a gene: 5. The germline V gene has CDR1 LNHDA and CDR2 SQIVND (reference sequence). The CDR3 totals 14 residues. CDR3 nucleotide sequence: TGTGCCAGTAGTATAGGGGGTAGCGGGAGAACCCAGTACTTC. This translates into CASSIGGSGRTQYF.

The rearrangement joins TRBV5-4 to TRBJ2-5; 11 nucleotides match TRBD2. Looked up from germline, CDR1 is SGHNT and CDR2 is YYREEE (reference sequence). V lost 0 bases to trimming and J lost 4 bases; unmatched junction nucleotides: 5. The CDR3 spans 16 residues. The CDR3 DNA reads TGTGCCAGCAGCTTGGCCACTAGCGGGAGAACAGAGACCCAGTACTTC. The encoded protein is CASSLATSGRTETQYF.

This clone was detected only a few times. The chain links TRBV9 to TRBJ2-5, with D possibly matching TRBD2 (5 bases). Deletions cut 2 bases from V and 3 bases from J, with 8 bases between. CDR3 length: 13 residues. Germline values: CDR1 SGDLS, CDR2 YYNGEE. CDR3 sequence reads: CASSVGSEETQYF. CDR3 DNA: TGTGCCAGCAGCGTCGGTAGCGAAGAGACCCAGTACTTC. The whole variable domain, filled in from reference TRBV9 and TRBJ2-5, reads DSGVTQTPKHLITATGQRVTLRCSPRSGDLSVYWYQQSLDQGLQFLIQYYNGEERAKGNILERFSAQQFPDLHSELNLSSLELGDSALYFCASSVGSEETQYFGPGTRLLVL.

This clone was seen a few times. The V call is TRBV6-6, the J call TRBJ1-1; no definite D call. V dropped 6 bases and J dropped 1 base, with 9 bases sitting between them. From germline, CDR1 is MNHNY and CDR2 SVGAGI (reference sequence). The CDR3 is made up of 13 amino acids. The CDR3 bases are TGTGCCAGCAGCATCCGACAGAACACTGAAGCTTTCTTT. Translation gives CASSIRQNTEAFF.

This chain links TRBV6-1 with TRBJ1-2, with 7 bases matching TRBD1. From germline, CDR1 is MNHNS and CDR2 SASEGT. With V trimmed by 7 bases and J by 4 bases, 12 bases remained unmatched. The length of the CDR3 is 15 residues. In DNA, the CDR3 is TGTGCCAGCATGAGGGAGGAGGGGGCAAGCTATGGCTACACCTTC. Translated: CASMREEGASYGYTF.

The CDR3 is CASSPMGQGDEKLFF. As DNA, the CDR3 is TGTGCCAGCAGCCCCATGGGACAGGGAGATGAAAAACTGTTTTTT. The chain joins TRBV5-5 to TRBJ1-4; 9 positions agree with TRBD1. V lost 4 bases and J lost 6; bases outside the gene matches: 7. CDR3 length: 15 amino acids. Germline V CDR1 and CDR2: SGHKS, YYEKEE (reference sequence).

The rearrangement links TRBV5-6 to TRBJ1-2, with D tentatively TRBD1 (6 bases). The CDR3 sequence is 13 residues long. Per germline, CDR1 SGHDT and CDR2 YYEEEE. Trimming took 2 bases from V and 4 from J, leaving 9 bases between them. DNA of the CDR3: TGTGCCAGCAGCTTAGGACAGACCTATGGCTACACCTTC. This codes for CASSLGQTYGYTF.

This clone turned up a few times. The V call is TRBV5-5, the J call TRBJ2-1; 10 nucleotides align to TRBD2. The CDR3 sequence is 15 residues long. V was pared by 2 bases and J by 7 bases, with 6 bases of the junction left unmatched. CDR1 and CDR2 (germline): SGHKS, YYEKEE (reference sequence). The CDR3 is CASSFEAGGGNEQFF. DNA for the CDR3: TGTGCCAGCAGCTTTGAAGCGGGAGGGGGGAATGAGCAGTTCTTC.